This T cell receptor (beta chain) is drawn from a study of shared clonotypes between healthy human individuals. The study's findings and limits: Naive CD4 clonotypes were shared across a handful of donors at about 5.2%. The study sampled only blood, and tissue repertoires likely differ. Since donors were few, the genetic and exposure-history diversity represented was limited.

Libraries were prepared by immunoSEQ multiplex PCR; TCRdb keeps only in-frame clonotypes and omits some of them. The sample includes nearly 1,000,000 clones, approximately 76% seen only once; the top ten take about 1.5%. Adult donors, all healthy and HIV-negative, had no recent acute infections or vaccinations. The ends were cut back, 2 bases at V and 0 bases at J, with 8 bases in the middle. In germline, CDR1 is SGHTA, CDR2 FQGNSA. The CDR3 length is 14 residues. Concerning this clone itself: Its antigen is not known.

The rearrangement uses TRBV7-2 and TRBJ2-7, with no clear D. The sequence derives from a man between 18 and 29 years old in good health. The sequencing input was memory CD4+ T cells sorted from blood. The subset denotes: CD45RA-negative fraction. CDR3 DNA sequence: TGTGCCAGCAGCTTAAGAGCGATCTCCTACGAGCAGTACTTC. The encoded protein is CASSLRAISYEQYF.